Listed here are 4 T cell receptor beta chains from one sample, sequenced in a study of technical replicates of blood from a few donors (dated by TCRdb to about 2017). Libraries came from the immunoSEQ multiplex PCR assay. TCRdb carries this immuneACCESS record with in-frame sequences only. Its versions omit some clonotypes, under half of them owing to an unresolved V gene in the studies checked, with the rest unexplained. This sample gives 53,000 or so clones in total; 86% of them show up just once. Of the sample, roughly 5.3% falls within the top ten clones. Sequenced input: PBMCs. Every receptor here comes from a human donor in good health. Some clones in this sample may be carry-over from other donors' samples.

The rearrangement uses TRBV27 and TRBJ2-7; D is perhaps TRBD2 (7 bases). Germline values: CDR1 MNHEY, CDR2 SMNVEV (reference sequence). Trimming removed 8 bases from V and 7 bases from J, with 18 bases in between. There are 13 residues in the CDR3. DNA of the CDR3: TGTGCCAGCTTTGGGTGGGGGGGCGGGGAGCAGTACTTC. It yields the protein CASFGWGGGEQYF.

This clone turned up a few times. The rearrangement joins TRBV5-1 to TRBJ2-7; TRBD1 matches at 9 bases. With V trimmed by 6 bases and J by 2 bases, 12 bases remained unmatched. CDR1 is SGHRS, CDR2 YFSETQ, per germline. The CDR3 contains 16 residues. The CDR3 is CASNLGTGKGAYEQYF. The CDR3 DNA reads as TGCGCCAGCAACCTCGGGACAGGGAAAGGGGCCTACGAGCAGTACTTC.

The chain recombines TRBV4-1 with TRBJ2-7; 7 bases are a match to TRBD1. The CDR3 runs to 16 residues. Germline CDR1 reads MGHRA; CDR2 reads YSYEKL. The junction had 10 bases not matched to a gene; V was cut back by 4 bases and J by 1 base. The CDR3 is CASSRSGRDSSYEQYF. CDR3 nucleotides: TGCGCCAGCAGCCGGTCGGGCCGGGACAGTTCCTACGAGCAGTACTTC.

The chain combines TRBV4-2 with TRBJ1-1; 7 bases match TRBD1. V trimming: 3 bases; J trimming: 4 bases; junction bases outside the gene matches: 2. The germline CDR1 and CDR2 sequences are LGHNA and YNFKEQ. The CDR3 runs to 13 residues. The CDR3 DNA follows: TGTGCCAGCAGCCATGCAGGGGGCACTGAAGCTTTCTTT. The encoded protein is CASSHAGGTEAFF.